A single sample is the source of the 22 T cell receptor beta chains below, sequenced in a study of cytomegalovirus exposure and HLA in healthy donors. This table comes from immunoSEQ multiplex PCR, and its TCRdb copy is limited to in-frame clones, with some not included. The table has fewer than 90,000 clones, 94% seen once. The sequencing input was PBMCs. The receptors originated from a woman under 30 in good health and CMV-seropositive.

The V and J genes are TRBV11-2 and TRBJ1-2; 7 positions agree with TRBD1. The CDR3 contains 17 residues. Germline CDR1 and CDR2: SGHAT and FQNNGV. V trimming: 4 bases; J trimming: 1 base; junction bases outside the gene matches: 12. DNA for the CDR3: TGTGCCAGCAGCTGGGGGCCCACAGGGGACTTTAACTATGGCTACACCTTC. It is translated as CASSWGPTGDFNYGYTF. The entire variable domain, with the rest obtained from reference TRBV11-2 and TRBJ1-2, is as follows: EAGVAQSPRYKIIEKRQSVAFWCNPISGHATLYWYQQILGQGPKLLIQFQNNGVVDDSQLPKDRFSAERLKGVDSTLKIQPAKLEDSAVYLCASSWGPTGDFNYGYTFGSGTRLTVV.

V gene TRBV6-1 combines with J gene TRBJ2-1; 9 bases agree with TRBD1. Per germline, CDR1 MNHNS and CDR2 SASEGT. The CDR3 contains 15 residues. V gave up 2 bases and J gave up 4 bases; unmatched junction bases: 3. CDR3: CASSETGGSYNEQFF. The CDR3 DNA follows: TGTGCCAGCAGTGAAACAGGGGGCTCGTACAATGAGCAGTTCTTC.

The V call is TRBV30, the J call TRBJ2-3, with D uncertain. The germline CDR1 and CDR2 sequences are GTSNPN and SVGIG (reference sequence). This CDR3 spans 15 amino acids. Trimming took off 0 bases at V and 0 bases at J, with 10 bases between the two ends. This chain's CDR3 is CAWSVFVSSTDTQYF. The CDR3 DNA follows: TGTGCCTGGAGTGTTTTCGTATCTAGCACAGATACGCAGTATTTT.

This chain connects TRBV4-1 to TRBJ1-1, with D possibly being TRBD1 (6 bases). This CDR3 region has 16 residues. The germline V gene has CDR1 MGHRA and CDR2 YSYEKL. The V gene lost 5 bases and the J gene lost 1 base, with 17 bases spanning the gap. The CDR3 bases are TGCGCCAGCAGCGATACAGGGTATATTAGGAACACTGAAGCTTTCTTT. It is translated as CASSDTGYIRNTEAFF.

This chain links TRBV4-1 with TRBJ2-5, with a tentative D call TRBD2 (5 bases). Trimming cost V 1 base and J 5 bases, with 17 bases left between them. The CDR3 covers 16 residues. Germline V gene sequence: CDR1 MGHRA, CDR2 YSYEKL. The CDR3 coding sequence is TGCGCCAGCAGCCAAGTCCTAGGGTCCCGAGGGGAGACCCAGTACTTC. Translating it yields CASSQVLGSRGETQYF.

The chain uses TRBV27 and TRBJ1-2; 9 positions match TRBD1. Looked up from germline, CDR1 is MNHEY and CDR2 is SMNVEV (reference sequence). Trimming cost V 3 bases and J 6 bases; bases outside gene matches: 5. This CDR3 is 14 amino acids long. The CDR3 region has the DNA TGTGCCAGCAGTTTCACAGGGGGCCTGGATGGCTACACCTTC. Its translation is CASSFTGGLDGYTF.

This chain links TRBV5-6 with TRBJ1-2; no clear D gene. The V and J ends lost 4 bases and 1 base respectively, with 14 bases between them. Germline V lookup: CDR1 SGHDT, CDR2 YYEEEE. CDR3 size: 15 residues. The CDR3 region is CASSLRSIGNYGYTF. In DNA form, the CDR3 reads TGTGCCAGCAGCCTCCGCTCCATCGGTAACTATGGCTACACCTTC. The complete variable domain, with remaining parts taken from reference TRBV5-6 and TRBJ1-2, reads DAGVTQSPTHLIKTRGQQVTLRCSPKSGHDTVSWYQQALGQGPQFIFQYYEEEERQRGNFPDRFSGHQFPNYSSELNVNALLLGDSALYLCASSLRSIGNYGYTFGSGTRLTVV.

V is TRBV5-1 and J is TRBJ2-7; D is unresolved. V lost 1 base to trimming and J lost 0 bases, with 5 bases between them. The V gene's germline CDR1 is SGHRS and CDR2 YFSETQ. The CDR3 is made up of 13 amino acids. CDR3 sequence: CASSLTLSYEQYF. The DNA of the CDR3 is TGCGCCAGCAGCTTGACTCTCTCCTACGAGCAGTACTTC.

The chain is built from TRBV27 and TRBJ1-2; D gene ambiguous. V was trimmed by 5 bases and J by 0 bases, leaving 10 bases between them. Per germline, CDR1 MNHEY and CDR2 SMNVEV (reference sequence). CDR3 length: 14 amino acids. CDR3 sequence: CASSPRPANYGYTF. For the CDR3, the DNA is TGTGCCAGCAGTCCGCGGCCAGCTAACTATGGCTACACCTTC.

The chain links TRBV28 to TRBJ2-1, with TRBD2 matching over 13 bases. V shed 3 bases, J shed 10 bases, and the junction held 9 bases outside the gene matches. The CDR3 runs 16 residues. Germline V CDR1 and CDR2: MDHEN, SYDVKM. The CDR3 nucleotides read TGTGCCAGCAGTTTCCTGGGACTAGCGGGACTCCAGGAGCAGTTCTTC. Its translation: CASSFLGLAGLQEQFF.

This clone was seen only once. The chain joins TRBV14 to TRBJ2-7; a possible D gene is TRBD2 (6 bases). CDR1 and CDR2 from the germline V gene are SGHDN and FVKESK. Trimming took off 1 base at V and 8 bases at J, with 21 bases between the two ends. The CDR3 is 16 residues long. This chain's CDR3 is CASSQVTLGRREKQYF. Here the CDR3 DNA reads TGTGCCAGCAGCCAAGTAACGTTGGGAAGGAGGGAAAAGCAGTACTTC. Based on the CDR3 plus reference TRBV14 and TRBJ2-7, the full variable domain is EAGVTQFPSHSVIEKGQTVTLRCDPISGHDNLYWYRRVMGKEIKFLLHFVKESKQDESGMPNNRFLAERTGGTYSTLKVQPAELEDSGVYFCASSQVTLGRREKQYFGPGTRLTVT.

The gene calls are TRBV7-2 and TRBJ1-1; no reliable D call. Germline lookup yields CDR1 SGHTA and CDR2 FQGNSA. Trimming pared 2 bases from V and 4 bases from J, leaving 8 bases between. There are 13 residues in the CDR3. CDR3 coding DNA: TGTGCCAGCAGCTTACAAGTTAGCACTGAAGCTTTCTTT. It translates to CASSLQVSTEAFF.

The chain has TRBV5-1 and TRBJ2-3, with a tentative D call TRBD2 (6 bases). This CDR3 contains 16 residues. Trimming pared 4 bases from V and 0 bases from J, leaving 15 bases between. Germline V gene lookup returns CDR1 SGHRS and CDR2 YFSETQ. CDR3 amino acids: CASSDQKSGSTDTQYF. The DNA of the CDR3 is TGCGCCAGCAGCGACCAGAAAAGCGGGAGCACAGATACGCAGTATTTT.

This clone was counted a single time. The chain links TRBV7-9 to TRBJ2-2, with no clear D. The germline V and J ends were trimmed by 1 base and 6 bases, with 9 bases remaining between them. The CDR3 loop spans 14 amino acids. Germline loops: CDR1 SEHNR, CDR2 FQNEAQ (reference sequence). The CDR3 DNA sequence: TGTGCCAGCAGCTTAGGAGGCCTACCCGGGGAGCTGTTTTTT. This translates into CASSLGGLPGELFF.

As DNA, the CDR3 is TGTGCCAGCTCACCACCTGTTTCTAGCGGGGGGGAGATCTACGAGCAGTACTTC. This encodes CASSPPVSSGGEIYEQYF. The rearrangement joins TRBV18 to TRBJ2-7, with 12 nucleotides matching TRBD2. Germline V gene sequence: CDR1 KGHSH, CDR2 LQKENI. The ends lost 0 bases at V and 3 bases at J; junction bases unmatched: 9. CDR3 length equals 18 residues.

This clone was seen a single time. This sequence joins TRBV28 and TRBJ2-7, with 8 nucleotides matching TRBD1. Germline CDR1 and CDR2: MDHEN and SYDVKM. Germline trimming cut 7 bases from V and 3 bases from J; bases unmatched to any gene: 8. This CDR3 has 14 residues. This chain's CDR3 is CASNRDRNYYEQYF. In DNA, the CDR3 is TGTGCCAGCAATAGGGACAGGAATTACTACGAGCAGTACTTC.

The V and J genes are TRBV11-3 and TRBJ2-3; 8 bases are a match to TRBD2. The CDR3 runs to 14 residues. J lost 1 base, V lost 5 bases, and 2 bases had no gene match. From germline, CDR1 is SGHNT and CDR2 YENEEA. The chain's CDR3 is CASSARGGTDTQYF. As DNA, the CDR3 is TGTGCCAGCAGCGCGCGGGGGGGCACAGATACGCAGTATTTT.

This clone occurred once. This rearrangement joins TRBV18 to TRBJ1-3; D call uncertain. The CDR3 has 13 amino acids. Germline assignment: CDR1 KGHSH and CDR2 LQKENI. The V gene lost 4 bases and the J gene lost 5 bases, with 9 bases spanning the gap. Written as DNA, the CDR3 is TGTGCCAGCTCACAAACTAATAGAAACACCATATATTTT. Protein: CASSQTNRNTIYF.

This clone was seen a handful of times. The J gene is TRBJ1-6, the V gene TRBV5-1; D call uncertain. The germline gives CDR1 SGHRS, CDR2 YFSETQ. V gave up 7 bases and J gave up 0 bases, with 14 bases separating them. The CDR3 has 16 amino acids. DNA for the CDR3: TGCGCCAGCGGAATCGGGGTGTCCTCCTATAATTCACCCCTCCACTTT. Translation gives CASGIGVSSYNSPLHF.

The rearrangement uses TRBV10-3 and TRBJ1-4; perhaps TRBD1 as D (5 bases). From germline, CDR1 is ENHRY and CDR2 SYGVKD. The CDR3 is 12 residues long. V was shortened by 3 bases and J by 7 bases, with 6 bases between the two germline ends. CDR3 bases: TGTGCCATCAGTGACGGGGGTGAAAAACTGTTTTTT. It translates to CAISDGGEKLFF.

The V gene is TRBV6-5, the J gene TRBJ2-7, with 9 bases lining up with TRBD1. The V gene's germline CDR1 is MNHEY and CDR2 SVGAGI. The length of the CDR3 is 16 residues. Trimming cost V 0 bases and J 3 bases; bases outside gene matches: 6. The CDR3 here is CASSYSITGGFYEQYF. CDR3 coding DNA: TGTGCCAGCAGTTACTCTATAACAGGGGGCTTCTACGAGCAGTACTTC.

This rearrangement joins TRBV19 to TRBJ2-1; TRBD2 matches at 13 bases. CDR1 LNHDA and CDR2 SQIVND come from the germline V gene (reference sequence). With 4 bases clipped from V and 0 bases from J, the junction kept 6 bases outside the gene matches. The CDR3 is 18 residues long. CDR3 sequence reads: CASSRTSGSIRSYNEQFF. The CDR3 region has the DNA TGTGCCAGTAGTAGGACTAGCGGGAGTATTCGCTCCTACAATGAGCAGTTCTTC.